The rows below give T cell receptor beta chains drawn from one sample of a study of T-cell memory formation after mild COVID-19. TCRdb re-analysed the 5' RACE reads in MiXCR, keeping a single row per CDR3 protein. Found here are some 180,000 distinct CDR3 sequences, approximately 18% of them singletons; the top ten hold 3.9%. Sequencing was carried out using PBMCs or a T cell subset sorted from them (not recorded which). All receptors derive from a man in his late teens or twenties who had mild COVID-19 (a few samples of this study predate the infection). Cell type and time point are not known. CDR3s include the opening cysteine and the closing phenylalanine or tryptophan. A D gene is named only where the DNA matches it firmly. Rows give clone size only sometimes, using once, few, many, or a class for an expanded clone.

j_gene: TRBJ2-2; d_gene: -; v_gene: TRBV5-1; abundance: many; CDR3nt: TGCGCCAGCAGCGAGGACGGTCCGAACACCGGGGAGCTGTTTTTT; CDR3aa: CASSEDGPNTGELFF
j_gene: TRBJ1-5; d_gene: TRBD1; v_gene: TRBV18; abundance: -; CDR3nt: TGTGCCAGCTCAGACTGGACAGGGAATCAGCCCCAGCATTTT; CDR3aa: CASSDWTGNQPQHF
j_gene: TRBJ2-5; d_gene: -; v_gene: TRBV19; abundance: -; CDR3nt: TGTGCCAGTAGTAAAGGGACGATGGAGACCCAGTACTTC; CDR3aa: CASSKGTMETQYF
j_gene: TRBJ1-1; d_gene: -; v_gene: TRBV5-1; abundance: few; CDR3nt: TGCGCCAGCAGCCCCGGACATAAGAACACTGAAGCTTTCTTT; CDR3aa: CASSPGHKNTEAFF
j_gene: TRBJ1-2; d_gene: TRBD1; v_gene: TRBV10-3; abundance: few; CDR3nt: TGTGCCATCAGAGACGGGACAGGGGGGAGCTACACCTTC; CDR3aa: CAIRDGTGGSYTF
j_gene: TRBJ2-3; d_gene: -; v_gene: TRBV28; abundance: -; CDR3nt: TGTGCCAGCGGTCGGGTGCCAGATACGCAGTATTTT; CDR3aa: CASGRVPDTQYF
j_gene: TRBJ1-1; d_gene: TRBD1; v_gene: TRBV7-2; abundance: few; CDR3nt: TGTGCCAGCAGCTTGGATCAGGGGGCGGGCACTGAAGCTTTCTTT; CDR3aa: CASSLDQGAGTEAFF
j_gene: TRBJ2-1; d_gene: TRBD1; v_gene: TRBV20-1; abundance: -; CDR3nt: TGCAGTGCACAACCGGGACAGGGCTACAATGAGCAGTTCTTC; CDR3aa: CSAQPGQGYNEQFF
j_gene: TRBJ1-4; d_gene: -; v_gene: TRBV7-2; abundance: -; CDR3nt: TGTGCCAGCAGCTTAAAGGGGCCCTCAACTAATGAAAAACTGTTTTTT; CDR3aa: CASSLKGPSTNEKLFF
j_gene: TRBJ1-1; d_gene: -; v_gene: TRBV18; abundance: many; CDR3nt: TGTGCCAGCTCACCAAGGAATTTGAACACTGAAGCTTTCTTT; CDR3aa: CASSPRNLNTEAFF
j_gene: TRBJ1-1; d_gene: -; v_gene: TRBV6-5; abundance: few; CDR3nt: TGTGCCAGCAGTTACGTCCGGGTAAGGGAAGCTTTCTTT; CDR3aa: CASSYVRVREAFF
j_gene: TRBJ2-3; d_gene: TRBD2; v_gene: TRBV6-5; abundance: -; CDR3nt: TGTGCCAGCAGCCAGCCGGGGCAGGGAGGGAGGACAGATACGCAGTATTTT; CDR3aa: CASSQPGQGGRTDTQYF
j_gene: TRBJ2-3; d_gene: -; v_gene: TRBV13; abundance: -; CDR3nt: TGTGCCAGCAGCCTACCCTCCCAAGGGCTCCGCACAGATACGCAGTATTTT; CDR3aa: CASSLPSQGLRTDTQYF
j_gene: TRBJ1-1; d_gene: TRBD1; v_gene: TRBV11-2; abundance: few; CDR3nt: TGTGCCAGCAGCTTAACAGGGGCAAACACTGAAGCTTTCTTT; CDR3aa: CASSLTGANTEAFF
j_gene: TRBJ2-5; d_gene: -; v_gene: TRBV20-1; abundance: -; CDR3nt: TGCAGTGCTAGAGATTTCCGACGGGGGGAGACCCAGTACTTC; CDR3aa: CSARDFRRGETQYF
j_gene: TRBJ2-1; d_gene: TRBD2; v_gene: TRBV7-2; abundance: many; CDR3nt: TGTGCCAGCAGCCTAAAGCGGGGGGGAAGCAATGAGCAGTTCTTC; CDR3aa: CASSLKRGGSNEQFF
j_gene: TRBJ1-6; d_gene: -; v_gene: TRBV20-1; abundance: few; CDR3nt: TGCAGTGCTCCGGCCAGGGGTAGATCACCCCTCCACTTT; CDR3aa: CSAPARGRSPLHF
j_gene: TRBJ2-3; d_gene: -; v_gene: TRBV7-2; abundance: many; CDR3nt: TGTGCCAGCAGCTCCTCCGGGGGCTTCACAGATACGCAGTATTTT; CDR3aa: CASSSSGGFTDTQYF
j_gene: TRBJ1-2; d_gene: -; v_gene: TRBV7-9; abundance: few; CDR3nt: TGTGCCAGCAGCTTAGTTTATGGGGCTAACTATGGCTACACCTTC; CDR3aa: CASSLVYGANYGYTF
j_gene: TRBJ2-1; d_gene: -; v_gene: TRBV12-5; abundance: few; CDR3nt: TGTGCTAGTGGTGTCCGTAATAGGGACAAGCAGTTCTTC; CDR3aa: CASGVRNRDKQFF
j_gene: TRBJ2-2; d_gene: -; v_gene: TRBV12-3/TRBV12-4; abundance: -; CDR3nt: TGTGCCACCAGGGTTCGGGGTGTCAGCAACACCGGGGAGCTGTTTTTT; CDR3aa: CATRVRGVSNTGELFF
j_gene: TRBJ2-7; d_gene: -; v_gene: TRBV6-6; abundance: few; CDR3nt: TGTGCCAGCAGTACCGTTTTAGGCTTCCGGCAGTACTTC; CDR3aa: CASSTVLGFRQYF
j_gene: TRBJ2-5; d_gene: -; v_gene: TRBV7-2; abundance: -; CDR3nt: TGTGCCAGCAGCCTAGGGGCTAGCGTCGAGACCCAGTACTTC; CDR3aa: CASSLGASVETQYF
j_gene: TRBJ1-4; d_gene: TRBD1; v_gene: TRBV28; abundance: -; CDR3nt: TGTGCCAGCAGGGAAGATCCATACAGGGGTGAAAAACTGTTTTTT; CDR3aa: CASREDPYRGEKLFF
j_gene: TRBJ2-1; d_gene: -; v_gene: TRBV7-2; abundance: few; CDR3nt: TGTGCCAGCAGCTTAGCCGCTTCGGGATCTTCATATGAGCAGTTCTTC; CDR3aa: CASSLAASGSSYEQFF
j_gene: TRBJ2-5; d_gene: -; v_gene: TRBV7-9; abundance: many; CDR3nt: TGTGCCAGCAGCCCCCCCTGGCCCCCGGTGGGGACCCAGTACTTC; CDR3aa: CASSPPWPPVGTQYF
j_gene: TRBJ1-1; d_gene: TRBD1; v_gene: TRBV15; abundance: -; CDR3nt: TGTGCCACCAGCAGAGGAGACGGTGACAGGGTTGGCACTGAAGCTTTCTTT; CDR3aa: CATSRGDGDRVGTEAFF
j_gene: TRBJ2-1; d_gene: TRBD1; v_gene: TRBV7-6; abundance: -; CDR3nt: TGTGCCAGCAGCCCCGGACAGGGATACAATGAGCAGTTCTTC; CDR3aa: CASSPGQGYNEQFF
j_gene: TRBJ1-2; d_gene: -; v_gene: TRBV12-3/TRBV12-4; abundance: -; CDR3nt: TGTGCCAGCAGCGACTTTGGGGGGGCTGAGGACTATGGCTACACCTTC; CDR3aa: CASSDFGGAEDYGYTF
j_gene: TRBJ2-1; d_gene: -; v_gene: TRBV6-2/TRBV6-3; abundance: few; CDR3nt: TGTGCCAGCATGAGCTCCTACAATGAGCAGTTCTTC; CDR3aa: CASMSSYNEQFF
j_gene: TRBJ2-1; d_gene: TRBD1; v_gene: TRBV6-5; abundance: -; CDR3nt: TGTGCCAGCAGGGGGGACAGGGTGAACAATGAGCAGTTCTTC; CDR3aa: CASRGDRVNNEQFF
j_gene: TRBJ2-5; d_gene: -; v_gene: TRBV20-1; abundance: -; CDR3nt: TGCAGTGCGGAACAGGGCGGACAAGAGACCCAGTACTTC; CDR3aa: CSAEQGGQETQYF
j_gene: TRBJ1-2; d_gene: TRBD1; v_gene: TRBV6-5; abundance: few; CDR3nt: TGTGCCAGCAGTGCCGGGGACAGAGCTTTTCGGGGCTACACCTTC; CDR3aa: CASSAGDRAFRGYTF
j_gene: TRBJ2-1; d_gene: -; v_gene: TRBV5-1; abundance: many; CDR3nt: TGCGCCAGCAGCTTGACTAGGAATGAGCAGTTCTTC; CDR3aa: CASSLTRNEQFF
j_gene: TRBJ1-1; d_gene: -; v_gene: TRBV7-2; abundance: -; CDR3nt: TGTGCCAGCAGCTTCTTTCGGGAATTCGGCACTGAAGCTTTCTTT; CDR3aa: CASSFFREFGTEAFF
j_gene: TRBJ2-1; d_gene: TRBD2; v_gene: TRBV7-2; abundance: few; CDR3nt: TGTGCCACCAGGGGACTAGCATCGGGTAATGAGCAGTTCTTC; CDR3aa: CATRGLASGNEQFF
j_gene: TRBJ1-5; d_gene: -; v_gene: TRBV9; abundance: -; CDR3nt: TGTGCCAGCAGCGTAGGGCAGGGTGGCAATCAGCCCCAGCATTTT; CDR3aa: CASSVGQGGNQPQHF
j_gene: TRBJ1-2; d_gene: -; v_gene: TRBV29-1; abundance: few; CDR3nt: TGCAGCGTAGGTTCCGGGCTTAACTATGGCTACACCTTC; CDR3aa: CSVGSGLNYGYTF
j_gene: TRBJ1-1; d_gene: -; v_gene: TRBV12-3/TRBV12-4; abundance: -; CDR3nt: TGTGCCTCTGGACGCGCTGAAGCTTTCTTT; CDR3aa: CASGRAEAFF
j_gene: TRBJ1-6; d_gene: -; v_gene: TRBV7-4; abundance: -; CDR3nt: TGTGCCAGCAGCTTAGATACTCAGGGCGTTTCCTATAATTCACCCCTCCACTTT; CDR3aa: CASSLDTQGVSYNSPLHF
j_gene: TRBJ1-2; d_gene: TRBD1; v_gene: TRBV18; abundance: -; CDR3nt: TGTGCCAGCTCCCCACAGGGGGCGACTAACTATGGCTACACCTTC; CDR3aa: CASSPQGATNYGYTF
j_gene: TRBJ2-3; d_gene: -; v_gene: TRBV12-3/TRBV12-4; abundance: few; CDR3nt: TGTGCCAGCACCCCCGGGGTCACAGATACGCAGTATTTT; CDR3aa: CASTPGVTDTQYF
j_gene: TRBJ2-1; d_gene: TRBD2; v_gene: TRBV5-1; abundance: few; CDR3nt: TGCGCCAGCAGCTGGACTAGCAATGAGCAGTTCTTC; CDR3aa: CASSWTSNEQFF
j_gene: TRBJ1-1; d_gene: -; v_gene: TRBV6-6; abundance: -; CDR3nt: TGTGCCAGCAGAGGACCTGGAAATGCTGAAGCTTTCTTT; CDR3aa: CASRGPGNAEAFF
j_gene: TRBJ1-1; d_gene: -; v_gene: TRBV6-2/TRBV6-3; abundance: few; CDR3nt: TGTGCCAGCAGTCCCCTAGCAGGGGCGGGCACTGAAGCTTTCTTT; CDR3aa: CASSPLAGAGTEAFF
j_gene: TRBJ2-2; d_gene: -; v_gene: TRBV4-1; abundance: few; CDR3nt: TGCGCCAGCAGCCAAGATCTAGTTAGCCTGTTGGCCGGGGAGCTGTTTTTT; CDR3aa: CASSQDLVSLLAGELFF
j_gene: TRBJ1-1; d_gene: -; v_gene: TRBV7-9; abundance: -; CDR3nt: TGTGCCAGCAGCTTCGGAGAGAACACTGAAGCTTTCTTT; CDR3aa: CASSFGENTEAFF
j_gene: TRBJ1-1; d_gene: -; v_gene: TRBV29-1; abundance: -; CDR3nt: TGCAGCGTTTGCCGGGACGGGAACACTGAAGCTTTCTTT; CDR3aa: CSVCRDGNTEAFF
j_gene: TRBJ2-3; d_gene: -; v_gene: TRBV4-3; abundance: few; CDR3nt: TGCGCCAGCAGCCGGGAGCAGGCTATCCGGTCCTCAGGGACAGATACGCAGTATTTT; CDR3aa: CASSREQAIRSSGTDTQYF
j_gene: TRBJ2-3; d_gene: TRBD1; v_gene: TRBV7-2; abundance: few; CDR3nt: TGTGCCAGCAGCTTGTTTGGACAGGGACTCACAGATACGCAGTATTTT; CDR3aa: CASSLFGQGLTDTQYF
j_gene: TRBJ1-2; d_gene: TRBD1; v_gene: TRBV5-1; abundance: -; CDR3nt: TGCGCCAGCAGCTTGGAGGGGGCCGGCTATGGCTACACCTTC; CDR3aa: CASSLEGAGYGYTF
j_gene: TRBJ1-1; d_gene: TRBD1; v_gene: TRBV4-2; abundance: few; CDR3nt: TGTGCCAGCAGCCATGGAGTACAGGGGGCGTCTACGACTGAAGCTTTCTTT; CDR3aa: CASSHGVQGASTTEAFF
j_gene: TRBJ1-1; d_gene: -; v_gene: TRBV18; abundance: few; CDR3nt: TGTGCCAGCTCTCCCTTTGACGGGGGGGAAGCTTTCTTT; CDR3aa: CASSPFDGGEAFF
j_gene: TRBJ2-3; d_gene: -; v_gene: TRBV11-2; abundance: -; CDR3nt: TGTGCCAGCAGCTTGGTGGCGGGGACAGATACGCAGTATTTT; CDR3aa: CASSLVAGTDTQYF
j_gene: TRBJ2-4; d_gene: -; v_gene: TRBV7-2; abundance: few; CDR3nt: TGTGCCAGCAGCTTACGGCGCGGGGACATTCAGTACTTC; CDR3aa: CASSLRRGDIQYF
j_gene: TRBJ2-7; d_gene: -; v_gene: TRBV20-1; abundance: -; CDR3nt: TGCAGTGCTAGAGGCAGGCCGAGCTCCTACGAGCAGTACTTC; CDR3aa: CSARGRPSSYEQYF
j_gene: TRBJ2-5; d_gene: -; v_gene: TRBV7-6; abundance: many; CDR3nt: TGTGCCAGCAGCAAAGTCGGAGGGGAAGAGACCCAGTACTTC; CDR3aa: CASSKVGGEETQYF
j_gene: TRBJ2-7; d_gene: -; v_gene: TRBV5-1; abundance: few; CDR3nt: TGCGCCAGCAGCAGTGACGGAAACTACGAGCAGTACTTC; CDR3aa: CASSSDGNYEQYF
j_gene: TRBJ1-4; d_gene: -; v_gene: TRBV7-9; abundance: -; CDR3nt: TGTGCCAGCGGATTCGATGAAAAACTGTTTTTT; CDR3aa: CASGFDEKLFF
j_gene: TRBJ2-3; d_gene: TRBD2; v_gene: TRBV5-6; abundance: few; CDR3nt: TGTGCCAGCAGCCCCCGGGGACTAGCGGGGGCTGATACGCAGTATTTT; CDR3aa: CASSPRGLAGADTQYF